These T cell receptor beta chains were read from a single sample in a study of blood T cell repertoires in COVID-19. The data were produced by immunoSEQ multiplex PCR, yet TCRdb's version contains in-frame clones alone and is incomplete. The table lists approximately 160,000 clones, 65% to 85% of them singletons. The sample consisted of peripheral blood. These receptors all come from a woman aged 60-75 years with acute or convalescent COVID-19. CDR3s include the opening cysteine and the closing phenylalanine or tryptophan. The order of the fields is V gene, J gene, clone size, CDR3 protein. Rows may omit the clone size; those that give it use once, few, many or a size class.

TRBV18	TRBJ2-7	-	CASSPNHRDRDEQYF
TRBV19	TRBJ2-5	-	CASASNGPRETQYF
TRBV12-5	TRBJ1-5	-	CASGLGQGGDQPQHF
TRBV7-2	TRBJ2-7	few	CASSHPGTGFHEQYF
TRBV27	TRBJ1-1	-	CASRTGANTEAFF
TRBV5-5	TRBJ2-6	-	CASSLPRTGTGANVLTF
TRBV9	TRBJ1-2	-	CASSVNQGLGPSNYGYTF
TRBV29-1	TRBJ2-5	-	CSVPDREETQYF
TRBV6-4	TRBJ2-2	-	CASSDRYPGELFF
TRBV28	TRBJ2-3	-	CASSFGTGTGRDTQYF
TRBV2	TRBJ1-1	-	CASSDDTEAFF
TRBV5-5	TRBJ1-2	-	CASSLVPGDYGYTF
TRBV7-9	TRBJ1-2	-	CASSLFARRGGYTF
TRBV5-5	TRBJ1-2	-	CASSLEGASYGYTF
TRBV5-8	TRBJ2-5	-	CASPPRRGETQYF
TRBV6-6	TRBJ2-7	-	CASRGTGWPEQYF
TRBV7-3	TRBJ2-7	-	CASSLAGTGDYEQYF
TRBV7-2	TRBJ2-7	-	CASILMPGQSRVYEQYF
TRBV5-5	TRBJ1-2	few	CASSSRGTGGSPTGGYTF
TRBV12-3/TRBV12-4	TRBJ2-7	-	CASSSDRGYEQYF
TRBV24-1	TRBJ1-2	-	CATSETPGTGYGYTF
TRBV28	TRBJ1-1	-	CASSPLPRSYRGLGTEAFF
TRBV27	TRBJ1-4	-	CASGSGVKEKLFF
TRBV9	TRBJ2-3	once	CASSVGSGGLNTDTQYF
TRBV10-3	TRBJ1-2	-	CAISDTGLYGYTF
TRBV6-5	TRBJ1-2	-	CASSSRDRGEYTF
TRBV5-1	TRBJ1-5	-	CASSLGGQVNQPQHF
TRBV14	TRBJ2-5	once	CASSQGIGGAETQYF
TRBV21-1	TRBJ1-6	-	CASSKQDRAWNSSNSPLHF
TRBV6-5	TRBJ2-7	-	CASSPSSGGIYEQYF
TRBV19	TRBJ2-5	-	CASSWEGTETQYF
TRBV5-8	TRBJ2-3	-	CASRTGGKGDTQYF
TRBV9	TRBJ1-1	-	CASTLTGASTEAFF
TRBV11-3	TRBJ2-1	-	CASSLEPTGENEQFF
TRBV6-5	TRBJ1-6	once	CASSYSTQGGSPLHF
TRBV30	TRBJ1-4	-	CAWGGGIQTKLFF
TRBV29-1	TRBJ1-5	-	CSVEGQGCYSNQPQHF
TRBV5-4	TRBJ1-3	-	CASSLTGFSGNTIYF
TRBV6-6	TRBJ2-1	-	CASSYGSGGIHNEQFF
TRBV6-5	TRBJ1-2	-	CASRATRQARGYTF
TRBV5-1	TRBJ1-4	-	CASSLQAGQGKLFF
TRBV7-6	TRBJ2-1	-	CASSLEGGGAPTYNEQFF
TRBV6-5	TRBJ1-2	-	CASSYTDRGRYTF
TRBV12-3/TRBV12-4	TRBJ1-2	-	CASSLQSYGYTF
TRBV9	TRBJ2-1	-	CASSPRPRGNSYNEQFF